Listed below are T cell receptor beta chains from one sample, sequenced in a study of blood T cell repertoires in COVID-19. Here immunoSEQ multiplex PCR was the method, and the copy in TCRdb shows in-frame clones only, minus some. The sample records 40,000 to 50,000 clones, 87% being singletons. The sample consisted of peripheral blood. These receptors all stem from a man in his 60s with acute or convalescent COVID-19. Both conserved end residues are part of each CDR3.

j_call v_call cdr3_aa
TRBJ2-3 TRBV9 CASSVSGGTDTQYF
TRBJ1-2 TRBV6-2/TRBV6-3 CASSYSIRGTYGYTF
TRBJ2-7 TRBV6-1 CASSERVGGNSGGSYEQYF
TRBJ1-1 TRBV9 CASSVVGHSNTEAFF
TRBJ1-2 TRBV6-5 CASSPTDSGYTF
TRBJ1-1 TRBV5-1 CASSLVGQGWDTEAFF
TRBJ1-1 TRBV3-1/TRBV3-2 CASSQEGGGTEAFF
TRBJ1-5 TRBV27 CASSRTGIGQPQHF
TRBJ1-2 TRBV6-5 CASTTGGQPMYGYTF
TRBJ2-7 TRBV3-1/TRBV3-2 CASSQGSSPVMGYEQYF
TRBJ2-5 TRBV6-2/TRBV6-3 CASSYRLETGPYETQYF
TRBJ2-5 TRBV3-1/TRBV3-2 CASSPSGPGETQYF
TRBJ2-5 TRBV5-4 CASSFRSEETQYF
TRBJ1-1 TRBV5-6 CASSLPGYRGTEAFF
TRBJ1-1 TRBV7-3 CASSLTGQGDEAFF
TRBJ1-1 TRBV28 CASSQNIKWTEAFF
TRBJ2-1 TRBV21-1 CASSKVGPEGAGANRDEQFF
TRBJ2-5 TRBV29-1 CSVERGGAETQYF
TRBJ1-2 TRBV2 CASSEGRGGHGYTF
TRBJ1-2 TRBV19 CASSGQGPSSYTF
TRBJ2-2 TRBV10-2 CASNSRTGNTGELFF
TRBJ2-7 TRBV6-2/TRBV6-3 CASSLLRLAGTYEQYF
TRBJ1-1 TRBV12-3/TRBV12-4 CASREGKNTEAFF
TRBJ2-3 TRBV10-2 CARNITSPRTDTQYF
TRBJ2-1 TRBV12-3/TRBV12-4 CASSPSWRGQFF
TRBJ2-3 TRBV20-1 CSASPSGGGLRQTDTQYF
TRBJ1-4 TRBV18 CASSRSEKRTGGNEKLFF
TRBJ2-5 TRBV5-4 CASRGQAGDLEETQYF
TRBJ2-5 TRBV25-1 CASTRQGILETQYF
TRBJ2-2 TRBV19 CATTSDRAVGELFF